This T cell receptor (beta chain) was sequenced in a study of blood T cell repertoires in COVID-19. Study summary: The United States, Italy and Spain were the sources of the acute and convalescent COVID-19 samples.

Assay: immunoSEQ multiplex PCR; the TCRdb copy retains only in-frame clones and omits some. This table has around 67,000 clones, roughly 88% appearing once. V lost 8 bases and J lost 0, with 14 bases in between. The CDR3 has 15 amino acids. Germline V gives CDR1 LNHNV, CDR2 YYDKDF (reference sequence). The receptor's source is a woman at least 80 years old with active or convalescent COVID-19. This chain joins TRBV15 and TRBJ2-4, with D maybe TRBD1 (6 bases). Sequenced input: peripheral blood. Written as DNA, the CDR3 is TGTGCCACCTCCGGGACAAGCTTAGCCAAAAACATTCAGTACTTC. Translation gives CATSGTSLAKNIQYF.